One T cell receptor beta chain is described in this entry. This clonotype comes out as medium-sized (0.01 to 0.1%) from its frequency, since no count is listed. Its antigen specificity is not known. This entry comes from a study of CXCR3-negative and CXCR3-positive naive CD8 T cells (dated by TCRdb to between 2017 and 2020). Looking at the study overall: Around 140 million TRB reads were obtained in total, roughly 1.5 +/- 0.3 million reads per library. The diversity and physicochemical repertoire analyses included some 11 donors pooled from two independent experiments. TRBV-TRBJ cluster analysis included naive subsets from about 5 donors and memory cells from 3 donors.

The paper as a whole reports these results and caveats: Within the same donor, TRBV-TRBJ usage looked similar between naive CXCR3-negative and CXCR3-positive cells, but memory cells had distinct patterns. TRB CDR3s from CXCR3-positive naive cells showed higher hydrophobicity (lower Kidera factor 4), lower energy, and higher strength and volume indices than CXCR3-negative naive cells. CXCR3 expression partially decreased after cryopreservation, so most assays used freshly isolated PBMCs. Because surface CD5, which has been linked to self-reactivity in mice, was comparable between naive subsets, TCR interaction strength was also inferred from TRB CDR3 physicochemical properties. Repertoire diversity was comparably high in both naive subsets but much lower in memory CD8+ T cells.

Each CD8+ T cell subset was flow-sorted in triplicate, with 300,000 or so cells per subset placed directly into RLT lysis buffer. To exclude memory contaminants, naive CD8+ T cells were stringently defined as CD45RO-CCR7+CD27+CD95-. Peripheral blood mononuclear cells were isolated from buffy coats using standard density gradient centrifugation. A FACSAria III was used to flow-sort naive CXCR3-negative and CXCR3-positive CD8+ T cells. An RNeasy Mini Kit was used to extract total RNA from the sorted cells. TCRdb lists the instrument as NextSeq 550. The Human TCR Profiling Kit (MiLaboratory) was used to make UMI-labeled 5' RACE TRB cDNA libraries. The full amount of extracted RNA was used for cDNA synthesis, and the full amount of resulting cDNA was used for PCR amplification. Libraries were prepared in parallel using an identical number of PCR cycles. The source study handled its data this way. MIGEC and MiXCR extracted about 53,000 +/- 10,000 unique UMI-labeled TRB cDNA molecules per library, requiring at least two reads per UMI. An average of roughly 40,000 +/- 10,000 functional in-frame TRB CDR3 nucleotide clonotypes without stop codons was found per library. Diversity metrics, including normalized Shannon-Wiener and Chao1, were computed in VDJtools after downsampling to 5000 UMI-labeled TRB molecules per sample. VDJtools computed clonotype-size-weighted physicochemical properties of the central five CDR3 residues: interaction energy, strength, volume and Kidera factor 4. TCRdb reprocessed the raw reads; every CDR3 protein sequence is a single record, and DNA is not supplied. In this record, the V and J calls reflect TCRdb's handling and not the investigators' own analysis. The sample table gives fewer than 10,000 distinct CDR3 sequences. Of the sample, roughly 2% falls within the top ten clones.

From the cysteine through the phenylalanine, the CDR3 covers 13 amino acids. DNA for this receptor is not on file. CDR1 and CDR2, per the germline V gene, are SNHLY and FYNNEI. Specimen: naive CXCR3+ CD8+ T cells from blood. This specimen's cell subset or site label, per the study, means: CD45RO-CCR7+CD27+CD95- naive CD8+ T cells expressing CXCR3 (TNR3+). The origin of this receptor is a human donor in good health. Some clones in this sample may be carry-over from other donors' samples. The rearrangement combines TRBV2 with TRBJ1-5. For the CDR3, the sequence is CASTEGTNQPQHF.